The 18 T cell receptor beta chains given below trace back to one sample, sequenced in a study of blood T cell repertoires in COVID-19 (dated by TCRdb to 2020 to 2022). Libraries were prepared through the immunoSEQ multiplex PCR assay. Here the immuneACCESS table is served through TCRdb, limited to in-frame sequences with V and J called. Missing clones are a known gap in these copies; in checked studies unresolved V genes cover under half, and the rest lacks a known reason. In all, the sample holds 200,000 to 250,000 clones, and about nine tenths of those were seen once. The top ten constitute less than 3.5% of the sample. What was sequenced was peripheral blood. The source of these receptors is a woman in her sixties or seventies with acute or convalescent COVID-19.

The CDR3 region has the DNA TGTGCCAGCAGCTTAGGAAGGGGTCAATCACCCCTCCACTTT. Protein sequence: CASSLGRGQSPLHF. This chain connects TRBV7-9 to TRBJ1-6; possibly TRBD1 for D (5 bases). The ends were cut back, 1 base at V and 10 bases at J, with 11 bases in the middle. The CDR3 length is 14 residues. The germline gives CDR1 SEHNR, CDR2 FQNEAQ (reference sequence). The full variable domain, completed using reference TRBV7-9 and TRBJ1-6, is DTGVSQNPRHKITKRGQNVTFRCDPISEHNRLYWYRQTLGQGPEFLTYFQNEAQLEKSRLLSDRFSAERPKGSFSTLEIQRTEQGDSAMYLCASSLGRGQSPLHFGNGTRLTVT.

The CDR3 reads CASSNPPGQGYQPQHF. CDR3 DNA sequence: TGTGCCAGCAGCAACCCACCGGGACAGGGGTATCAGCCCCAGCATTTT. The chain links TRBV21-1 to TRBJ1-5; the D call of TRBD1 is as the table states it, not checked on the DNA. TRBV21-1 is marked as a pseudogene. This CDR3 is 16 amino acids long.

This clone was seen once. The V gene is TRBV27, the J gene TRBJ2-7; no firm D call. This CDR3 comprises 15 residues. The germline gives CDR1 MNHEY, CDR2 SMNVEV (reference sequence). The V end was cut by 4 bases, the J end by 10 bases, with 23 bases between. CDR3 residues: CASSSTSSGRGLQYF. The CDR3 DNA is TGTGCCAGCAGTTCCACTTCGTCCGGCCGTGGGCTTCAGTACTTC.

The chain couples TRBV28 to TRBJ1-1, with D unresolved. This CDR3 comprises 14 residues. Trimming removed 6 bases from V and 2 bases from J, with 13 bases in between. The V gene's germline CDR1 is MDHEN and CDR2 SYDVKM. The chain's CDR3 is CASSEPRRNTEAFF. The CDR3 coding sequence is TGTGCCAGCAGCGAGCCTAGGAGAAACACTGAAGCTTTCTTT.

This chain connects TRBV7-3 to TRBJ2-2; a weak D match, TRBD1 (6 bases). The CDR3 covers 13 residues. The V end lost 5 bases, the J end lost 5 bases, and 9 bases lay between the germline ends. Germline assignment: CDR1 SGHTA and CDR2 FQGTGA. The CDR3 DNA reads TGTGCCAGCAGCCAACAGGGAACCGGGGAGCTGTTTTTT. It specifies CASSQQGTGELFF.

This clone was seen just once. This chain links TRBV14 with TRBJ1-1; 8 positions match TRBD1. Germline CDR1 is SGHDN and CDR2 is FVKESK. V trimming: 0 bases; J trimming: 0 bases; junction bases outside the gene matches: 15. The CDR3 is 20 amino acids. CDR3 in amino acids: CASSQEFFGQGGKMNTEAFF. As DNA, the CDR3 is TGTGCCAGCAGCCAAGAATTCTTCGGACAGGGAGGAAAAATGAACACTGAAGCTTTCTTT.

V usage is TRBV24-1 and J usage is TRBJ2-7, with 11 bases lining up with TRBD2. Germline trimming cut 3 bases from V and 4 bases from J; bases unmatched to any gene: 4. The CDR3 contains 15 residues. Germline V CDR1 and CDR2: KGHDR, SFDVKD. The CDR3 loop reads CATSDTGTSGYEQYF. CDR3 DNA sequence: TGTGCCACCAGTGATACAGGGACTAGCGGTTACGAGCAGTACTTC.

This clone was seen a handful of times. J is TRBJ2-7 and V is TRBV19, with D perhaps matching TRBD1 (6 bases). V lost 2 bases and J lost 2, with 13 bases in between. Germline V gives CDR1 LNHDA, CDR2 SQIVND (reference sequence). This CDR3 has 15 amino acids. CDR3 sequence (DNA): TGTGCCAGTAGTATAATCACAGGGCCCACCTACGAGCAGTACTTC. Protein sequence: CASSIITGPTYEQYF.

The chain couples TRBV28 to TRBJ2-1, with a tentative D call TRBD2 (5 bases). The CDR3 is 13 amino acids. The germline V and J ends were trimmed by 5 bases and 6 bases, with 11 bases remaining between them. In germline, CDR1 is MDHEN, CDR2 SYDVKM. The CDR3: CASSTRTPNEQFF. The CDR3, as DNA: TGTGCCAGCAGTACAAGGACTCCCAATGAGCAGTTCTTC.

This clone occurred once. The rearrangement uses TRBV5-6 and TRBJ2-7; TRBD2 aligns across 14 bases. J lost 5 bases, V lost 2 bases, and 6 bases had no gene match. Germline V gene lookup returns CDR1 SGHDT and CDR2 YYEEEE. CDR3 length: 16 amino acids. CDR3 region: CASSFWGLAGDDEQYF. The CDR3 coding sequence is TGTGCCAGCAGCTTCTGGGGACTAGCGGGAGACGACGAGCAGTACTTC.

This chain joins TRBV10-2 and TRBJ1-5; D is possibly TRBD1 (5 bases). The V and J ends lost 6 bases and 6 bases respectively, with 12 bases between them. CDR1 WSHSY and CDR2 SAAADI come from the germline V gene. The CDR3 covers 13 residues. The CDR3 sequence: CASRGLGGQPQHF. CDR3 in DNA: TGCGCCAGCAGGGGACTGGGTGGTCAGCCCCAGCATTTT.

V usage is TRBV7-9 and J usage is TRBJ2-5, with 12 bases that match TRBD1. The CDR3 is 16 residues long. Germline CDR1 SEHNR, CDR2 FQNEAQ (reference sequence). Trimming cost V 4 bases and J 6 bases; bases outside gene matches: 9. The CDR3 DNA follows: TGTGCCAGCAGCTCGCTGGGACAGGGGGCTTTAAAGACCCAGTACTTC. The encoded protein is CASSSLGQGALKTQYF.

This chain uses TRBV29-1 with TRBJ2-7, with 7 bases matching TRBD2. From germline, CDR1 is SQVTM and CDR2 ANQGSEA. The CDR3 consists of 15 residues. J lost 0 bases, V lost 2 bases, and 7 bases had no gene match. For the CDR3, the DNA is TGCAGCGTTGAACGCGTCTCGGGGGGCTCCTACGAGCAGTACTTC. This sequence encodes CSVERVSGGSYEQYF.

The J gene is TRBJ2-4, the V gene TRBV24-1, with TRBD1 identical over 9 bases. V lost 4 bases, J lost 6 bases, and 6 bases stayed unmatched. This CDR3 spans 15 amino acids. Germline CDR1 KGHDR, CDR2 SFDVKD. The CDR3 loop is CATSDPGTGSNIQYF. Written as DNA, the CDR3 is TGTGCCACCAGTGACCCCGGGACAGGGTCAAACATTCAGTACTTC.

The chain couples TRBV5-1 to TRBJ2-7; a possible D gene is TRBD1 (6 bases). Germline lookup yields CDR1 SGHRS and CDR2 YFSETQ. Trimming took off 2 bases at V and 0 bases at J, with 12 bases between the two ends. The CDR3 extends over 15 amino acids. This CDR3 reads CASSLQGFPSYEQYF. The CDR3 nucleotides read TGCGCCAGCAGCTTACAGGGTTTTCCCTCCTACGAGCAGTACTTC.

The V gene is TRBV5-4, the J gene TRBJ1-5; D gene ambiguous. CDR3 length equals 16 residues. Trimming took off 4 bases at V and 0 bases at J, with 14 bases between the two ends. Germline assignment: CDR1 SGHNT and CDR2 YYREEE (reference sequence). Here the CDR3 reads CASSTFAPYSNQPQHF. The CDR3 DNA follows: TGTGCCAGCAGCACCTTTGCGCCCTATAGCAATCAGCCCCAGCATTTT.

This clone was picked up a small number of times. The CDR3 region is CATSDYLGAGGGDTQYF. The CDR3 DNA follows: TGTGCCACCAGTGATTACTTGGGAGCGGGAGGGGGAGATACGCAGTATTTT. The chain carries TRBV24-1 and TRBJ2-3; 10 bases match TRBD2. The V segment lost 2 bases and the J segment 5 bases; nucleotides outside the gene matches: 9. CDR3 length: 17 residues. Looked up from germline, CDR1 is KGHDR and CDR2 is SFDVKD.

The genes are TRBV6-5 and TRBJ1-1; 8 positions agree with TRBD1. Germline values: CDR1 MNHEY, CDR2 SVGAGI. J lost 0 bases, V lost 11 bases, and 11 bases had no gene match. This CDR3 contains 15 residues. CDR3 nucleotides: TGTGCCGCTCATGAAGAACAGGGGGTGAACACTGAAGCTTTCTTT. It specifies CAAHEEQGVNTEAFF.